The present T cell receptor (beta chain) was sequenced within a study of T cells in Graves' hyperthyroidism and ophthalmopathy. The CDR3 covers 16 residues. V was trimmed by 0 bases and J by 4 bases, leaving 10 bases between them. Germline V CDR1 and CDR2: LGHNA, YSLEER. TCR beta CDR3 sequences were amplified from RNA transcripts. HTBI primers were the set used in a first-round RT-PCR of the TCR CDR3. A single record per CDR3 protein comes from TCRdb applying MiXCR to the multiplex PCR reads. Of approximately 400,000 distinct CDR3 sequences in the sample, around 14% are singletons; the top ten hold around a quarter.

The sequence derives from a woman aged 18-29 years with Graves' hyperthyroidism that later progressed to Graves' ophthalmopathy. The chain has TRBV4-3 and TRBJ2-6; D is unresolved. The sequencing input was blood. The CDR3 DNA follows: TGCGCCAGCAGCCAAGATGTGGGGTCCGGGGCCAACGTCCTGACTTTC. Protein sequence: CASSQDVGSGANVLTF.